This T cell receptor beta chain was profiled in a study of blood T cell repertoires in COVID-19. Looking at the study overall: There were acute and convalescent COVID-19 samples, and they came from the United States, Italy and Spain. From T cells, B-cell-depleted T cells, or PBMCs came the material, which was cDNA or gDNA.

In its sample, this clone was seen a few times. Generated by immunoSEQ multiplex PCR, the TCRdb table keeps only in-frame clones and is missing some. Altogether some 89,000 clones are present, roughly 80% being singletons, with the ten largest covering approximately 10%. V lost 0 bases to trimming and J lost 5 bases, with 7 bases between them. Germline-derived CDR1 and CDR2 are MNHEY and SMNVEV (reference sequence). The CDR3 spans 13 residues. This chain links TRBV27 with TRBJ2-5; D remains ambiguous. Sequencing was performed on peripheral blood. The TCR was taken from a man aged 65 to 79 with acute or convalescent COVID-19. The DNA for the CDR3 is TGTGCCAGCAGTTTATCGAAGCTCGAGACCCAGTACTTC. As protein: CASSLSKLETQYF.